This TCR beta chain stems from a study of cytomegalovirus exposure and HLA in healthy donors. Across the whole study: When fewer than 500 donors were genotyped, roughly 78% of them were found to fall in the Caucasian-associated ancestry cluster.

The junction had 10 bases not matched to a gene; V was cut back by 8 bases and J by 5 bases. Germline-derived CDR1 and CDR2 are SNHLY and FYNNEI. CDR3 length: 15 residues. Study observations and caveats: Earlier analysis found most TCR beta V segments productive about 90% or about 30% of the time. What a later analysis showed was that several of the most significant clusters appeared linked to common viral pathogens. No immune exposure information besides CMV serostatus was available.

The PCR made use of 60 Vbeta and 13 Jbeta primers. The protocol was immunoSEQ multiplex PCR, while the TCRdb copy is restricted to in-frame clones and leaves out a portion. Of under 150,000 clones listed, 70% to 80% are singletons. Details on this clone: Its antigen is unknown.

The rearrangement joins TRBV2 to TRBJ2-2, with 8 bases fitting TRBD1. This TCR derives from a woman aged 55-75 years in good health and CMV-seronegative. The sample consisted of PBMCs. The CDR3 bases are TGTGCCAGCCAGGTGACAGGGGTTGGGACCGGGGAGCTGTTTTTT. It translates to CASQVTGVGTGELFF.